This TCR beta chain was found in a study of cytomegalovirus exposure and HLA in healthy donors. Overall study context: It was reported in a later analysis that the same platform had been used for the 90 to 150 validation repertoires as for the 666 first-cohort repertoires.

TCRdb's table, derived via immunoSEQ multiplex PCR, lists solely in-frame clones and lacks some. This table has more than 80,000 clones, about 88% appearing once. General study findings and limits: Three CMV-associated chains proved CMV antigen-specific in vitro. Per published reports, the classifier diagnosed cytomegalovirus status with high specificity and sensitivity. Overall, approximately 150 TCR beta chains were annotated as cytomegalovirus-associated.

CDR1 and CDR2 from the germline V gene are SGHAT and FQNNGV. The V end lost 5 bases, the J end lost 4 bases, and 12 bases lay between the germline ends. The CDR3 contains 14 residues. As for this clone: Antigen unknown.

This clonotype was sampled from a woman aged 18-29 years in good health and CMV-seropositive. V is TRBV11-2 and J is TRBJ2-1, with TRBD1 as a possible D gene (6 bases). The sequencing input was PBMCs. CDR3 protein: CASSATGPYNEQFF. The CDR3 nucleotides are TGTGCCAGCAGCGCGACAGGACCATACAATGAGCAGTTCTTC.